These 9 T cell receptor beta chains share one sample of origin, sequenced in a study of blood T cell repertoires in COVID-19. The protocol was immunoSEQ multiplex PCR, while the TCRdb copy is restricted to in-frame clones and leaves out a portion. The sample shows just over 95,000 clones, around 76% of them seen only once. The specimen sequenced was peripheral blood. These receptor sequences come from a man older than 75 with acute or convalescent COVID-19.

V and J are TRBV28 and TRBJ1-2, with a tentative D call TRBD1 (5 bases). The CDR3 is made up of 14 amino acids. Germline lookup yields CDR1 MDHEN and CDR2 SYDVKM. The V end lost 3 bases, the J end lost 3 bases, and 11 bases lay between the germline ends. CDR3 region: CASSLGGTDYGYTF. The CDR3 nucleotides are TGTGCCAGCAGTTTGGGGGGTACTGACTATGGCTACACCTTC.

V usage is TRBV6-1 and J usage is TRBJ1-1, with 8 positions matching TRBD1. Germline assignment: CDR1 MNHNS and CDR2 SASEGT. The ends lost 0 bases at V and 4 bases at J; junction bases unmatched: 7. The CDR3 sequence is 16 residues long. CDR3 in amino acids: CASSEAPGQVRTEAFF. CDR3 DNA sequence: TGTGCCAGCAGTGAAGCCCCGGGACAGGTCCGCACTGAAGCTTTCTTT.

V is TRBV5-4 and J is TRBJ1-1; no clear D. From germline, CDR1 is SGHNT and CDR2 YYREEE (reference sequence). This CDR3 is built from 14 residues. Trimming stripped 1 base from V and 1 base from J, with 8 bases between. The chain's CDR3 is CASSLIDWNTEAFF. The CDR3 nucleotides read TGTGCCAGCAGCTTGATAGATTGGAACACTGAAGCTTTCTTT.

The J gene is TRBJ1-4, the V gene TRBV7-2; D is uncertain. Germline assignment: CDR1 SGHTA and CDR2 FQGNSA. The CDR3 is 12 amino acids. V was shortened by 1 base and J by 8 bases, with 5 bases between the two germline ends. The CDR3 loop is CASSLVGEKLFF. The CDR3 region has the DNA TGTGCCAGCAGCTTAGTGGGCGAAAAACTGTTTTTT.

This clone was found once. The CDR3 region has the DNA TGTGCCAGCAGCTTAGGATCGAGGACTCTAACCGGGGAGCTGTTTTTT. Its protein is CASSLGSRTLTGELFF. V is TRBV7-2 and J is TRBJ2-2; D is possibly TRBD2 (5 bases). V was shortened by 1 base and J by 5 bases, with 14 bases between the two germline ends. The CDR3 is 16 amino acids. CDR1 and CDR2 from the germline V gene are SGHTA and FQGNSA.

The chain has TRBV12-5 and TRBJ2-4; weak D call: TRBD1 (5 bases). V lost 8 bases and J 7 bases, leaving 12 bases between the germline ends. The CDR3 spans 12 residues. The V gene's germline CDR1 is LGHNT and CDR2 FRNRAP. CDR3 region: CASLGQANIQYF. CDR3 DNA: TGTGCTAGTTTGGGGCAGGCGAACATTCAGTACTTC.

To note about this clone: One junction end does not reproduce the germline sequence, and a read error may be involved. The rearrangement links TRBV6-2 or TRBV6-3 to TRBJ2-4, with D possibly TRBD2 on 6 matching bases. CDR1 MNHEY and CDR2 SVGEGT come from the germline V gene. The CDR3 contains 11 residues. DNA of the CDR3: TGTGCCAGCAGTTACTCCGGGGGTCCCAGATTC. Translated: CASSYSGGPRF.

This clone was picked up one time. The chain has TRBV5-1 and TRBJ2-1; D might be TRBD1 (5 bases). The CDR3 extends over 15 amino acids. The V gene lost 0 bases and the J gene lost 5 bases, with 12 bases spanning the gap. Per germline, CDR1 SGHRS and CDR2 YFSETQ. As DNA, the CDR3 is TGCGCCAGCAGCTTGGGTAGACAGTCCGACAATGAGCAGTTCTTC. Amino acids: CASSLGRQSDNEQFF.

The rearrangement joins TRBV30 to TRBJ2-7, with TRBD1 identical over 9 bases. This CDR3 is built from 16 residues. The germline gives CDR1 GTSNPN, CDR2 SVGIG (reference sequence). J lost 4 bases, V lost 1 base, and 11 bases had no gene match. The CDR3 loop is CAWSDPPGQGSYEQYF. In DNA, the CDR3 is TGTGCCTGGAGTGACCCACCGGGACAGGGATCATACGAGCAGTACTTC. Filled out from reference TRBV30 and TRBJ2-7, the complete variable domain reads SQTIHQWPATLVQPVGSPLSLECTVEGTSNPNLYWYRQAAGRGLQLLFYSVGIGQISSEVPQNLSASRPQDRQFILSSKKLLLSDSGFYLCAWSDPPGQGSYEQYFGPGTRLTVT.